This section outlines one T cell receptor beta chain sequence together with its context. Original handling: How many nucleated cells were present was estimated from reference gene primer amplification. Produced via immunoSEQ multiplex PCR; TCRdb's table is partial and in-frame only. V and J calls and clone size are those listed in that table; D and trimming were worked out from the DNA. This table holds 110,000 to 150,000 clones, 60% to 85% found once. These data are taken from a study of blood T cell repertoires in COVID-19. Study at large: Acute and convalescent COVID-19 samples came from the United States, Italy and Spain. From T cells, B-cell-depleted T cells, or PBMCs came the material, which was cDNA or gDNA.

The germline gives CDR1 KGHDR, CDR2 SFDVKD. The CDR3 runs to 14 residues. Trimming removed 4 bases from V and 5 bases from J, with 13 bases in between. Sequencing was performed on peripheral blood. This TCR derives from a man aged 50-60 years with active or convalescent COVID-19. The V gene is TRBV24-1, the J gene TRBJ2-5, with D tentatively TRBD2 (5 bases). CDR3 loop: CATSDSGLVETQYF. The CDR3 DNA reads TGTGCCACCAGTGACTCAGGACTCGTTGAGACCCAGTACTTC.